Listed below are T cell receptor beta chains from one sample, sequenced in a study of cytomegalovirus exposure and HLA in healthy donors. Sequenced by immunoSEQ multiplex PCR; TCRdb stores in-frame clones only, minus some. The sample includes about 84,000 clones, around 78% seen only once; the top ten take around 2.6%. Sequencing used PBMCs. Receptors originate from a male donor in good health and CMV-seropositive. Both conserved end residues are part of each CDR3.

TRBV6-4,CASSADPNSNEQFF
TRBV2,CASSRDSNQPQHF
TRBV4-3,CASSHNTGGSYNEQFF
TRBV6-4,CASSLHSGSTDTQYF
TRBV30,CAWTSGEGGSAFF
TRBV4-1,CASSHASGTRNEQFF
TRBV10-3,CAISENGQYEQYF
TRBV7-9,CASSLERGGYTF
TRBV6-5,CASSQTATSNEKLFF
TRBV11-3,CAMRREGFHEQYF
TRBV18,CASSPQDRVNTEAFF
TRBV9,CASSAYRVIETQYF
TRBV4-3,CASSLGQGNTGELFF
TRBV5-6,CASSRLAVYNEQFF
TRBV7-9,CASSPDRVGFDEQYF
TRBV6-6,CASSYSMDISYGYTF
TRBV7-3,CASSLRGLVSGELFF
TRBV5-1,CASSLSGSGRASDTQYF
TRBV13,CASSLGGHPGPPNYGYTF
TRBV4-1,CAFSGGGPLDTQYF
TRBV7-9,CASSLRPILSGNTIYF
TRBV14,CASSQDSIRSWYDNEQFF
TRBV30,CAWSVLLMGAGRKTQYF
TRBV4-1,CASSQVQADNYGYTF
TRBV7-2,CASSLGLYGYTF
TRBV2,CASSEATVSGNTIYF
TRBV6-5,CASSQGPPLYEQYF
TRBV23-1,CASSQTTGGISYEQYF
TRBV30,CAWSVWGGRWNTEAFF
TRBV29-1,CSVGDRGRGEKLFF
TRBV25-1,CASSLRQRDTQYF
TRBV7-3,CASSLGAQGAGETQYF
TRBV10-3,CATTRGAGNTIYF
TRBV5-1,CASSLGGLPEAFF
TRBV30,CACTGTEDQYF
TRBV2,CASSDMRGGNEQFF
TRBV5-4,CASSSPGWDSFNEKLFF
TRBV14,CASSHLLGLAGEKDEQFF
TRBV9,CASSVSGSSDTQYF
TRBV6-5,CASKPGLAYYNEQFF
TRBV5-1,CASSLALIAAANTGELFF
TRBV7-9,CASSLSLRDFYNEQFF
TRBV30,CAWKGVAGGPGNEQFF
TRBV21-1,CASSTMSRDSGPSKETQYF
TRBV7-2,CASSPQGLGQPQHF
TRBV7-8,CASSLEEWSEQFF
TRBV7-2,CASSLMTGISNQPQHF
TRBV30,CAWSVRQGVMNTEAFF
TRBV5-1,CASSPGTGGGTDTQYF
TRBV5-6,CASSYRGRGTDTQYF
TRBV2,CASSAAGALRSYEQYF
TRBV27,CASSLLGQVSYEQYF
TRBV7-2,CASSQAAGPFETQYF